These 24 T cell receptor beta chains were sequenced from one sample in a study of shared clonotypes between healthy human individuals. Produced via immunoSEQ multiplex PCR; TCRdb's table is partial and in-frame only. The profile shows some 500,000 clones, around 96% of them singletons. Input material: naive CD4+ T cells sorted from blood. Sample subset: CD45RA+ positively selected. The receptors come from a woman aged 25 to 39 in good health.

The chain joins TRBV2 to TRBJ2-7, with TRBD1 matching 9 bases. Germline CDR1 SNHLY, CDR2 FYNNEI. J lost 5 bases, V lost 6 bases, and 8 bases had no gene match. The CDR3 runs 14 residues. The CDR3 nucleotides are TGTGCCAGCAGCGAACGACAGGGGGTGAACGAGCAGTACTTC. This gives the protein CASSERQGVNEQYF.

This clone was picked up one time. CDR3 protein: CASSSVMGQPYGYTF. The CDR3 DNA is TGTGCCAGCAGTTCGGTCATGGGGCAGCCCTATGGCTACACCTTC. The rearrangement links TRBV28 to TRBJ1-2; D is perhaps TRBD1 (5 bases). V lost 4 bases to trimming and J lost 4 bases, with 16 bases between them. CDR1 and CDR2 (germline): MDHEN, SYDVKM. The CDR3 runs 15 residues.

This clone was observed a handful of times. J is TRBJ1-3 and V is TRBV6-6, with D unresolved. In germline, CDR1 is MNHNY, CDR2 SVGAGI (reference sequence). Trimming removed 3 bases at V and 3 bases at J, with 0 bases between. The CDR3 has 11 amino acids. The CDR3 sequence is CASSYGNTIYF. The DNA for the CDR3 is TGTGCCAGCAGTTATGGAAACACCATATATTTT.

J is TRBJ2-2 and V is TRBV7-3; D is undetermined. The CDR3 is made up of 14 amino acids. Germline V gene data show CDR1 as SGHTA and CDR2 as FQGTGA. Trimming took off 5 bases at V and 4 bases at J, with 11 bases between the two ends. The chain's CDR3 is CASSPAKPTGELFF. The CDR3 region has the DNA TGTGCCAGCAGCCCCGCCAAGCCCACCGGGGAGCTGTTTTTT.

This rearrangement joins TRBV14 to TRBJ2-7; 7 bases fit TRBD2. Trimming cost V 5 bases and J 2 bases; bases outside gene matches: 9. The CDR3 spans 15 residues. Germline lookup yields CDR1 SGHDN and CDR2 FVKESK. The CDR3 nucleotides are TGTGCCAGCAGCGAGGGAGGGCGGCCGCCCTACGAGCAGTACTTC. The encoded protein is CASSEGGRPPYEQYF.

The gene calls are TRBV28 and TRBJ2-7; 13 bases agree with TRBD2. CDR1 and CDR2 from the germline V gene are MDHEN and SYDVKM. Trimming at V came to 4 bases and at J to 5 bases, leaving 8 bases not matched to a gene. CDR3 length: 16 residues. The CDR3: CASSSPLAGGPHEQYF. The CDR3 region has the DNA TGTGCCAGCAGTTCCCCACTAGCGGGAGGGCCCCACGAGCAGTACTTC.

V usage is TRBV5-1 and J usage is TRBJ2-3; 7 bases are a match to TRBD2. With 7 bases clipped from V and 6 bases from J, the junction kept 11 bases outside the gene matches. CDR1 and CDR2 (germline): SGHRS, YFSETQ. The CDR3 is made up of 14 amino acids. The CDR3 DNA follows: TGCGCCAGCCGGATTGGCGGGAGTGGGGATACGCAGTATTTT. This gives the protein CASRIGGSGDTQYF.

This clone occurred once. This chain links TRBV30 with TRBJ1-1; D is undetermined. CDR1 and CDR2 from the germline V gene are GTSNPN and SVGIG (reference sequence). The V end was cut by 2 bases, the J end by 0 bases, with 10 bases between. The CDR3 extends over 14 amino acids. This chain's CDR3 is CAWSSGPLNTEAFF. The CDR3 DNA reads TGTGCCTGGAGTTCCGGGCCGTTGAACACTGAAGCTTTCTTT.

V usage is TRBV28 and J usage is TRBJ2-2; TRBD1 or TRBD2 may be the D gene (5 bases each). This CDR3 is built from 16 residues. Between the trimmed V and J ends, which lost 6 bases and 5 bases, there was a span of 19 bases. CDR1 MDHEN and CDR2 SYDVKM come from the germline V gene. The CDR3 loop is CASRRFGTRGTGELFF. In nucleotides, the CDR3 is TGTGCCAGCAGGAGATTTGGGACCCGAGGGACCGGGGAGCTGTTTTTT. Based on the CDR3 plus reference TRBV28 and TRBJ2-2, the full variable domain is DVKVTQSSRYLVKRTGEKVFLECVQDMDHENMFWYRQDPGLGLRLIYFSYDVKMKEKGDIPEGYSVSREKKERFSLILESASTNQTSMYLCASRRFGTRGTGELFFGEGSRLTVL.

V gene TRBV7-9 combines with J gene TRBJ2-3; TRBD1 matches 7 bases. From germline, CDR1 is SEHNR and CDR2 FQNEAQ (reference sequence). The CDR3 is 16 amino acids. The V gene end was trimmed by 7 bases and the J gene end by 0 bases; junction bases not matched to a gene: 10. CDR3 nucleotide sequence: TGTGCCAGCATCGAAAGGGGGCCAGCTAGCACAGATACGCAGTATTTT. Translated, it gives CASIERGPASTDTQYF.

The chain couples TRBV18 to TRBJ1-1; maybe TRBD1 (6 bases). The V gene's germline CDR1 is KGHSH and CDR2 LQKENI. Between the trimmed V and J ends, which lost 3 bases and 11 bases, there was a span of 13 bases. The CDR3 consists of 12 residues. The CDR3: CASSPREGGAFF. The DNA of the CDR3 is TGTGCCAGCTCACCCCGGGAGGGGGGCGCTTTCTTT.

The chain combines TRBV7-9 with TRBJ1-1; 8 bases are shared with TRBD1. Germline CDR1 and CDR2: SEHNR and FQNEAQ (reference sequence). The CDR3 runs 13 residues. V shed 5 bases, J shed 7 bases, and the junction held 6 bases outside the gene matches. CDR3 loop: CASSPQGVLEAFF. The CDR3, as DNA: TGTGCCAGCAGCCCACAGGGGGTACTTGAAGCTTTCTTT.

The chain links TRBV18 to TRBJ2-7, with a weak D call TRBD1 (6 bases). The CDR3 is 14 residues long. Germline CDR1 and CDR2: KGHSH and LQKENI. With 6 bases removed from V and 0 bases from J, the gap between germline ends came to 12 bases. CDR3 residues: CASSLDSVSYEQYF. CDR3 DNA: TGTGCCAGCTCCTTGGACAGCGTCTCCTACGAGCAGTACTTC.

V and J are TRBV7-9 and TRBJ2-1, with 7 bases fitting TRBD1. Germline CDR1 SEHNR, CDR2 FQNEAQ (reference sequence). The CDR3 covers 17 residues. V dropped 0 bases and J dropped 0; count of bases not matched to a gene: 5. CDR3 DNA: TGTGCCAGCAGCTTAGCTCGGGACAGCGTCTCCTACAATGAGCAGTTCTTC. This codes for CASSLARDSVSYNEQFF.

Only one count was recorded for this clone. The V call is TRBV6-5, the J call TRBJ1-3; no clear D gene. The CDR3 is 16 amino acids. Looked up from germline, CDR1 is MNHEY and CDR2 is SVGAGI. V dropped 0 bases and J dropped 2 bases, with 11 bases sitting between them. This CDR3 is CASSYSYGVTGNTIYF. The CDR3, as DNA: TGTGCCAGCAGTTACTCCTACGGGGTAACTGGAAACACCATATATTTT.

The CDR3 here is CASRNRSTGTNEKLFF. The CDR3 nucleotides are TGTGCCAGTAGGAACCGCTCGACAGGAACTAATGAAAAACTGTTTTTT. The gene calls are TRBV19 and TRBJ1-4; TRBD1 might be the D (6 bases). Germline CDR1 reads LNHDA; CDR2 reads SQIVND (reference sequence). V was pared by 6 bases and J by 1 base, with 15 bases between. The length of the CDR3 is 16 residues.

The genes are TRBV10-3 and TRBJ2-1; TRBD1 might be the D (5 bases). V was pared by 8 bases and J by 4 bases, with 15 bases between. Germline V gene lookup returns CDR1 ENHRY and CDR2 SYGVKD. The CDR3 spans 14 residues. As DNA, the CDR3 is TGTGCCATCCTAGTCCAGGGTTCTTACAATGAGCAGTTCTTC. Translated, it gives CAILVQGSYNEQFF.

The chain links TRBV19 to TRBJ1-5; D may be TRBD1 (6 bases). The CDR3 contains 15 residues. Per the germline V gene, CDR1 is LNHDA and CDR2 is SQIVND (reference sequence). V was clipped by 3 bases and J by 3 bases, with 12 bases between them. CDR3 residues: CASSIARGNNQPQHF. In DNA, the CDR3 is TGTGCCAGTAGTATCGCCAGGGGAAACAATCAGCCCCAGCATTTT. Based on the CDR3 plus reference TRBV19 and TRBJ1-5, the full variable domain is DGGITQSPKYLFRKEGQNVTLSCEQNLNHDAMYWYRQDPGQGLRLIYYSQIVNDFQKGDIAEGYSVSREKKESFPLTVTSAQKNPTAFYLCASSIARGNNQPQHFGDGTRLSIL.

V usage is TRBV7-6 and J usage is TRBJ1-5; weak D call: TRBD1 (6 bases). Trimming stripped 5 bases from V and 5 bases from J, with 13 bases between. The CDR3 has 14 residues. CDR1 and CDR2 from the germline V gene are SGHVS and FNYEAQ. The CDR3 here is CASSPRTEYQPQHF. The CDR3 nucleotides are TGTGCCAGCAGCCCCCGGACAGAGTATCAGCCCCAGCATTTT. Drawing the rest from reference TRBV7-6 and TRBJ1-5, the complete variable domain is GAGVSQSPRYKVTKRGQDVALRCDPISGHVSLYWYRQALGQGPEFLTYFNYEAQQDKSGLPNDRFSAERPEGSISTLTIQRTEQRDSAMYRCASSPRTEYQPQHFGDGTRLSIL.

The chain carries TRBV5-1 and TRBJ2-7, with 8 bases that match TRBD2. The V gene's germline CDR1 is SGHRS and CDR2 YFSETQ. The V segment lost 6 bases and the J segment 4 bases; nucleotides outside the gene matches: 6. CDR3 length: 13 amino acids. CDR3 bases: TGCGCCAGCATGGCGGGAGGTGGTTACGAGCAGTACTTC. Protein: CASMAGGGYEQYF.

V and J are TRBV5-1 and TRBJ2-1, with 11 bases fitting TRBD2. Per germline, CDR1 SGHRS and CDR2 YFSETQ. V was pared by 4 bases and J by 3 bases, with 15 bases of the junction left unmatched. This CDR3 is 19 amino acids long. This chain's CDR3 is CASSKTGGTTSGSYNEQFF. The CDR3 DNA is TGCGCCAGCAGCAAAACAGGGGGGACTACTAGCGGGAGCTACAATGAGCAGTTCTTC.

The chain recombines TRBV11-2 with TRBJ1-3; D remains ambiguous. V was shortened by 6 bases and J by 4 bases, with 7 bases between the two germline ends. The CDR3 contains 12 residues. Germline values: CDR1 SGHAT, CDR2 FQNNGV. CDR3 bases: TGTGCCAGCAGTTCAGCCGGAAACACCATATATTTT. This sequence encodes CASSSAGNTIYF.

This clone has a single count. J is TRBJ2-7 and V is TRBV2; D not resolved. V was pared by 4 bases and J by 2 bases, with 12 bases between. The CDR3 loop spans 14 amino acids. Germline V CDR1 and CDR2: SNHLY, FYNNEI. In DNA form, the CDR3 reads TGTGCCAGCAGTGTCCTGAGACAAGCCTACGAGCAGTACTTC. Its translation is CASSVLRQAYEQYF.

CDR3 sequence: CASSPAGPGNTIYF. The CDR3 nucleotides are TGTGCCAGCTCACCCGCGGGACCTGGAAACACCATATATTTT. The chain links TRBV18 to TRBJ1-3; weak D call: TRBD1 (5 bases). The CDR3 is made up of 14 amino acids. Germline assignment: CDR1 KGHSH and CDR2 LQKENI. V was trimmed by 3 bases and J by 2 bases, leaving 8 bases between them.